The sequence of this TCR beta chain was determined in a study of blood T cells in healthy people across ages. A word on this clonotype: Its target is not known.

Then a second PCR, running roughly 7 to 11 cycles, was carried out with a sample-barcoded 5' primer and a J-beta primer mix. Each of the cDNA molecules was tagged by a template-switch adaptor with 12 random nucleotides. TCRdb reprocessed the 5' RACE reads with MiXCR, giving one entry per CDR3 protein. In the table there are roughly 830,000 distinct CDR3 sequences, under 80% of which are singletons. In terms of origin and age, donors were healthy Caucasian individuals from Russia aged 6 to 90. Trimming removed 3 bases at V and 5 bases at J, with 11 bases between. This CDR3 has 14 residues. Germline CDR1 and CDR2: DFQATT and SNEGSKA (reference sequence). Overall study results and limits: TCR beta diversity per million T cells fell roughly linearly with age. Not knowing donor CMV status may have confounded expanded clonotype changes.

The material sequenced was blood. The chain links TRBV20-1 to TRBJ1-6, with a weak D call TRBD1 (6 bases). This sequence originates from a man in his thirties or forties in good health. CDR3 sequence reads: CSARHYRDNSPLHF. CDR3 sequence (DNA): TGCAGTGCTAGGCACTACAGGGATAATTCACCCCTCCACTTT.